This TCR beta chain emerged from a study of human T cells and chemical hapten exposure. Study at large: Small pooled library volume differences chiefly drove per-sample TCR yield variation.

Time point denoted: healthy volunteer bleed at 6 weeks. Unfractionated whole blood yielded the extracted total RNA. The library labeled individual cDNA molecules by adding unique molecular identifiers to them. MiXCR was run by TCRdb on the RACE reads, yielding one entry per CDR3 protein. The profile shows 65,000 to 80,000 distinct CDR3 sequences, 7% to 9% of them singletons. The CDR3 totals 12 residues. V was clipped by 3 bases and J by 3 bases, with 3 bases between them. Per the germline V gene, CDR1 is MNHEY and CDR2 is SMNVEV (reference sequence). This rearrangement joins TRBV27 to TRBJ1-5; D is undetermined. Sequenced: whole blood. The receptor was isolated from a male donor in good health. Some clones in this sample may be carry-over from other donors' samples. CDR3 in amino acids: CASSFNNQPQHF. The CDR3 DNA reads TGTGCCAGCAGTTTTAACAATCAGCCCCAGCATTTT.